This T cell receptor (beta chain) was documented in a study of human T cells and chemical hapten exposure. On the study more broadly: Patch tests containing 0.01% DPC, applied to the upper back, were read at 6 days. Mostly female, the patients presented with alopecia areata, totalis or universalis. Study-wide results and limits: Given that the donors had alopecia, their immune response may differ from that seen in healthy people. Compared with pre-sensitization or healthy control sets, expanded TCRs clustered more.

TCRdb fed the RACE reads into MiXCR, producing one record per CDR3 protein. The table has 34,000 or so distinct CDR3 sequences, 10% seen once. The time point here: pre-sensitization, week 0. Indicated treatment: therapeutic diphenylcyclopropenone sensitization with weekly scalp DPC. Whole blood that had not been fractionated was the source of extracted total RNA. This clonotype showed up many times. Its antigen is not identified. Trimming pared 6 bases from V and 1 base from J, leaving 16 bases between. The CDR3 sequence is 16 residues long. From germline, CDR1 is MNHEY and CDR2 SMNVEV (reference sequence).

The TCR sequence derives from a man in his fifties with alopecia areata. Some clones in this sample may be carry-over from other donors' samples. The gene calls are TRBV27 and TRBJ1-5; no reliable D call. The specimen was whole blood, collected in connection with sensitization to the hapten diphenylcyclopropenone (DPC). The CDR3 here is CASRRTSSRSNQPQHF. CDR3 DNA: TGTGCCAGCAGGAGGACTTCAAGTAGGAGCAATCAGCCCCAGCATTTT.